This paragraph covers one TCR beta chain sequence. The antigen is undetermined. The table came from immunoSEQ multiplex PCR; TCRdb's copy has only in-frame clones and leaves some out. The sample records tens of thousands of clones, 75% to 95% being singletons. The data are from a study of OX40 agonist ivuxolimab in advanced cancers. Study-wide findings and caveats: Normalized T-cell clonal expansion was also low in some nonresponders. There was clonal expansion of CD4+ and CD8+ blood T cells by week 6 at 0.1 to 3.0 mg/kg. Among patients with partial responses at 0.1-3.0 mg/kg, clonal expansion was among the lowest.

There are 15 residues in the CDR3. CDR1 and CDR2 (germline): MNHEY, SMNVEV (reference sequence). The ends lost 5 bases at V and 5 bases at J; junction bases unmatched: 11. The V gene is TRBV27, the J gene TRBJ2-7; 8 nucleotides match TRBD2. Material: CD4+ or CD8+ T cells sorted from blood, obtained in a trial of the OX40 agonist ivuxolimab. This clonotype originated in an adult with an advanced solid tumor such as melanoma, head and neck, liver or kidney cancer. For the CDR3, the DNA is TGTGCCAGCAGTCGACGGACTAGCAATTTTCACGAGCAGTACTTC. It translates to CASSRRTSNFHEQYF.